Listed here are 11 T cell receptor beta chains from one sample, sequenced in a study of a mutant IDH1 vaccine in newly diagnosed glioma. What these receptors recognize is not known. Stated time point: week 35, safety follow-up. With topical imiquimod, each dose of the vaccine consisted of 300 ug of mutant IDH1 20-mer peptide. Only in-frame clones appear in the TCRdb table, and some are missing; sequencing was by immunoSEQ multiplex PCR. The sample has 35,000 to 45,000 clones, around 83% seen once. The sequencing here drew on PBMCs, taken from a glioma patient whose treatment included an IDH1 peptide vaccine. The receptors were gathered from a woman between 50 and 59 years old with glioma.

V gene TRBV5-6 combines with J gene TRBJ2-2; D assignment may be TRBD1 or TRBD2 (6 bases each). From germline, CDR1 is SGHDT and CDR2 YYEEEE. The CDR3 totals 14 residues. The V end lost 8 bases, the J end lost 5 bases, and 16 bases lay between the germline ends. The CDR3 DNA sequence: TGTGCCAGTCGATGGTGGGGGGCAACCGGGGAGCTGTTTTTT. It yields the protein CASRWWGATGELFF.

The J gene is TRBJ1-3, the V gene TRBV9; 7 bases are a match to TRBD1. The CDR3 runs 16 residues. CDR1 is SGDLS and CDR2 is YYNGEE in the germline V gene. The V gene end was trimmed by 0 bases and the J gene end by 8 bases; junction bases not matched to a gene: 11. Here the CDR3 reads CASSVDRGDFGDTIYF. The CDR3 coding sequence is TGTGCCAGCAGCGTAGACAGGGGAGATTTCGGGGACACCATATATTTT.

This clone came up a few times. The chain employs TRBV5-4 and TRBJ1-1; D is perhaps TRBD1 (5 bases). V lost 2 bases to trimming and J lost 7 bases, with 15 bases between them. Per the germline V gene, CDR1 is SGHNT and CDR2 is YYREEE (reference sequence). The CDR3 extends over 14 amino acids. CDR3 in amino acids: CASSFEGERGEAFF. The DNA for the CDR3 is TGTGCCAGCAGCTTCGAGGGAGAAAGGGGTGAAGCTTTCTTT.

The gene calls are TRBV7-9 and TRBJ2-2; D perhaps matches TRBD2 (7 bases). Trimming cost V 5 bases and J 7 bases, with 11 bases left between them. This CDR3 has 13 amino acids. Germline CDR1 reads SEHNR; CDR2 reads FQNEAQ (reference sequence). Here the CDR3 reads CASSPGGSGELFF. For the CDR3, the DNA is TGTGCCAGCAGCCCGGGGGGCAGCGGGGAGCTGTTTTTT.

This chain joins TRBV7-8 and TRBJ2-1; 8 bases align to TRBD2. Germline V gene data show CDR1 as SGHVS and CDR2 as FQNEAQ. The J segment lost 4 bases and the V segment lost 3 bases, leaving 5 bases of the junction unmatched. CDR3 length: 15 amino acids. The chain's CDR3 is CASSFRTSRYNEQFF. As DNA, the CDR3 is TGTGCCAGCAGCTTCAGGACTAGCAGGTACAATGAGCAGTTCTTC.

This clone was seen more than once but under ten times. This rearrangement joins TRBV5-5 to TRBJ1-5; 9 positions agree with TRBD1. The V gene's germline CDR1 is SGHKS and CDR2 YYEKEE (reference sequence). V lost 0 bases and J lost 7; bases outside the gene matches: 5. The length of the CDR3 is 15 residues. The CDR3 spells CASSLGTGVQQPQHF. The CDR3, as DNA: TGTGCCAGCAGCTTGGGGACAGGGGTTCAACAGCCCCAGCATTTT.

This chain links TRBV7-8 with TRBJ1-2, with D perhaps TRBD1 (5 bases). CDR1 is SGHVS and CDR2 is FQNEAQ in the germline V gene. The CDR3 has 15 residues. Trimming cost V 4 bases and J 4 bases, with 16 bases left between them. CDR3 in amino acids: CASSSTLGPGYGYTF. CDR3 nucleotide sequence: TGTGCCAGCAGCTCTACACTGGGGCCAGGCTATGGCTACACCTTC. The full variable domain, rest sourced from reference TRBV7-8 and TRBJ1-2, is GAGVSQSPRYKVAKRGQDVALRCDPISGHVSLFWYQQALGQGPEFLTYFQNEAQLDKSGLPSDRFFAERPEGSVSTLKIQRTQQEDSAVYLCASSSTLGPGYGYTFGSGTRLTVV.

The chain uses TRBV5-6 and TRBJ2-7; D gene uncertain. CDR1 and CDR2 from the germline V gene are SGHDT and YYEEEE. The germline V and J ends were trimmed by 4 bases and 4 bases, with 12 bases remaining between them. The CDR3 is made up of 13 amino acids. CDR3 sequence (DNA): TGTGCCAGCAGCCCCGGACGGACGTACGAGCAGTACTTC. Translated, it gives CASSPGRTYEQYF. Using reference TRBV5-6 and TRBJ2-7 for the parts outside the CDR3, the full variable domain is DAGVTQSPTHLIKTRGQQVTLRCSPKSGHDTVSWYQQALGQGPQFIFQYYEEEERQRGNFPDRFSGHQFPNYSSELNVNALLLGDSALYLCASSPGRTYEQYFGPGTRLTVT.

V gene TRBV6-5 combines with J gene TRBJ1-1; D is undetermined. The CDR3 is 14 amino acids. V lost 2 bases to trimming and J lost 0 bases, with 7 bases between them. CDR1 MNHEY and CDR2 SVGAGI come from the germline V gene. Here the CDR3 DNA reads TGTGCCAGCAGTTACGAGACCATGAACACTGAAGCTTTCTTT. Protein: CASSYETMNTEAFF.

The chain carries TRBV6-6 and TRBJ1-1, with D perhaps TRBD1 (6 bases). Per the germline V gene, CDR1 is MNHNY and CDR2 is SVGAGI (reference sequence). The V gene lost 2 bases and the J gene lost 4 bases, with 11 bases spanning the gap. The CDR3 extends over 14 amino acids. CDR3 coding DNA: TGTGCCAGCAGTTACACTACAGGGTCCACTGAAGCTTTCTTT. Its protein is CASSYTTGSTEAFF.

The chain has TRBV7-9 and TRBJ1-2, with TRBD1 identical over 9 bases. Germline trimming cut 3 bases from V and 4 bases from J; bases unmatched to any gene: 3. The CDR3 covers 14 residues. In germline, CDR1 is SEHNR, CDR2 FQNEAQ (reference sequence). The CDR3: CASSFDRGSYGYTF. In DNA, the CDR3 is TGTGCCAGCAGCTTCGACAGGGGGAGCTATGGCTACACCTTC.